Below are 2 T cell receptor beta chains sequenced from a single sample in a study of regulatory T cells in long-lasting Graves disease (dated by TCRdb to the early 2020s). The time point label on this specimen signifies: newly diagnosed GD, antithyroid drugs for less than 3 months. RNA was extracted from PBMCs in TRIzol for both TCR sequencing and RNA sequencing. The protocol used for the library was multiplex PCR. Sequencing used an Illumina HiSeq 4000. CDR3 regions were amplified by Arm-PCR with iRepertoire HTBI primers to construct TCR beta libraries. TCRdb reworked the public reads: Q25 trimming with fastp, MiXCR clone assembly, productive beta chains retained. Entries are consolidated by CDR3 protein sequence, retaining the most common genes and DNA. Counted in this sample were 500,000 to 700,000 distinct CDR3 sequences; 15% to 20% of them appeared once. Approximately 20% of the sample is held by the ten biggest clonotypes.

Separately, the same data were catalogued under a study of T cells in Graves' hyperthyroidism and ophthalmopathy.

Sample: peripheral blood mononuclear cells (PBMCs), taken at new diagnosis, from a patient treated with antithyroid drugs. These receptor sequences come from a woman aged 30 to 39 with Graves disease. Donor details come from another sample of the same person, matched by shared clones.

This clonotype was observed at least ten times. CDR3 in amino acids: CSALWSGRLDTQYF. CDR3 in DNA: TGCAGTGCACTCTGGAGCGGGAGGTTAGATACGCAGTATTTT. This sequence joins TRBV20-1 and TRBJ2-3, with TRBD2 matching over 9 bases. Unmatched junction bases numbered 9, after V lost 6 bases and J lost 5 bases. CDR3 length: 14 residues. Germline CDR1 is DFQATT and CDR2 is SNEGSKA (reference sequence).

At least ten counts were recorded for this clonotype. This rearrangement joins TRBV7-3 to TRBJ2-1; 10 nucleotides align to TRBD2. Trimming took 3 bases from V and 10 from J; bases not matched to a gene: 6. Germline CDR1 and CDR2: SGHTA and FQGTGA. This CDR3 comprises 14 residues. The CDR3 sequence is CASSLEREGREQFF. CDR3 sequence (DNA): TGTGCCAGCAGCTTGGAGCGGGAGGGCCGGGAGCAGTTCTTC.